The rows below give T cell receptor beta chains drawn from one sample of a study of cytomegalovirus exposure and HLA in healthy donors. Produced via immunoSEQ multiplex PCR; TCRdb's table is partial and in-frame only. In the table there are about 180,000 clones, just under 80% of which are singletons. The sample consisted of PBMCs. The receptors here all came from a woman younger than 45 in good health and CMV-seronegative. Each CDR3 is given with its conserved first and last residue. The D gene is left open where the match is weak. For some rows the clone size is stated as once, few or many, or as a class when expanded; others skip it.

j_call	v_call	clone_size	d_call	cdr3_aa	cdr3_nt
TRBJ1-2	TRBV10-3	once	TRBD1	CAISGRDRGNYGYTF	TGTGCCATCAGTGGGCGGGACAGGGGCAACTATGGCTACACCTTC
TRBJ1-2	TRBV7-3	NA	NA	CASSLNAGAGQDGYTF	TGTGCCAGCAGCTTAAACGCAGGGGCTGGTCAGGATGGCTACACCTTC
TRBJ1-2	TRBV7-6	once	TRBD1	CASSLAFTGGSAYTF	TGTGCCAGCAGCTTAGCCTTCACAGGGGGCTCGGCATACACCTTC
TRBJ1-5	TRBV27	NA	NA	CASSFYRDNQPQHF	TGTGCCAGCAGTTTCTACAGGGACAATCAGCCCCAGCATTTT
TRBJ2-3	TRBV9	NA	TRBD2	CASSRLAGGRSTDTQYF	TGTGCCAGCAGCAGACTAGCGGGGGGGCGGTCGACAGATACGCAGTATTTT
TRBJ2-7	TRBV5-4	few	NA	CASSSLAQTYEQYF	TGTGCCAGCAGCTCCCTGGCACAGACCTACGAGCAGTACTTC
TRBJ1-5	TRBV2	NA	NA	CASTPGREGDQPQHF	TGTGCCAGCACCCCGGGGAGGGAAGGGGATCAGCCCCAGCATTTT
TRBJ1-2	TRBV10-3	NA	TRBD1	CAINPADRVPGYTF	TGTGCCATCAATCCTGCGGACAGGGTCCCTGGCTACACCTTC
TRBJ2-3	TRBV4-3	NA	TRBD1	CASSQDQEGASTDTQYF	TGCGCCAGCAGCCAAGATCAAGAGGGGGCTAGCACAGATACGCAGTATTTT
TRBJ2-1	TRBV6-6	NA	TRBD1	CASSSRGSSYNEQFF	TGTGCCAGCAGTTCCAGGGGGAGCTCCTACAATGAGCAGTTCTTC
TRBJ1-4	TRBV6-1	NA	NA	CASSDFYGYGEKLFF	TGTGCCAGCAGTGATTTTTACGGTTATGGTGAAAAACTGTTTTTT
TRBJ2-7	TRBV25-1	NA	NA	CASSEPPGYEQYF	TGTGCCAGCAGTGAACCTCCCGGGTACGAGCAGTACTTC
TRBJ1-2	TRBV30	few	NA	CAWSTRGGYGYTF	TGTGCCTGGAGTACGAGAGGCGGCTATGGCTACACCTTC
TRBJ1-1	TRBV18	few	TRBD1	CASSHPDRVNTEAFF	TGTGCCAGCTCACATCCTGACAGGGTCAACACTGAAGCTTTCTTT
TRBJ2-1	TRBV30	NA	NA	CAWSAGGEQFF	TGTGCCTGGAGTGCCGGCGGTGAGCAGTTCTTC
TRBJ1-5	TRBV10-3	NA	NA	CAIKSDRINQPQHF	TGTGCCATCAAGTCCGACAGGATCAATCAGCCCCAGCATTTT
TRBJ1-1	TRBV7-8	NA	NA	CASSLGGGGYTEAFF	TGTGCCAGCAGCCTTGGGGGGGGCGGGTACACTGAAGCTTTCTTT
TRBJ1-4	TRBV6-5	NA	NA	CASAGSGLGKEKLFF	TGTGCCAGCGCGGGGTCGGGACTCGGGAAGGAAAAACTGTTTTTT
TRBJ2-7	TRBV13	NA	TRBD1	CASSLYRDRAGEQYF	TGTGCCAGCAGCCTATACCGGGACAGGGCTGGGGAGCAGTACTTC
TRBJ1-1	TRBV7-9	NA	NA	CASSRVETEAFF	TGTGCCAGCAGTCGGGTGGAGACTGAAGCTTTCTTT
TRBJ2-5	TRBV13	NA	NA	CASSLPGPRRGQETQYF	TGTGCCAGCAGTTTACCTGGCCCCCGCAGGGGCCAAGAGACCCAGTACTTC
TRBJ1-5	TRBV5-6	NA	NA	CASSTRQVGYQPQHF	TGTGCCAGCAGCACCAGACAGGTGGGATATCAGCCCCAGCATTTT
TRBJ2-7	TRBV4-2	NA	TRBD1	CASSPQGASMTYEQYF	TGTGCCAGCAGTCCGCAGGGGGCGAGTATGACCTACGAGCAGTACTTC
TRBJ1-3	TRBV10-3	NA	TRBD1	CAISGDRVPGNTIYF	TGTGCCATCAGTGGGGACAGGGTCCCTGGAAACACCATATATTTT